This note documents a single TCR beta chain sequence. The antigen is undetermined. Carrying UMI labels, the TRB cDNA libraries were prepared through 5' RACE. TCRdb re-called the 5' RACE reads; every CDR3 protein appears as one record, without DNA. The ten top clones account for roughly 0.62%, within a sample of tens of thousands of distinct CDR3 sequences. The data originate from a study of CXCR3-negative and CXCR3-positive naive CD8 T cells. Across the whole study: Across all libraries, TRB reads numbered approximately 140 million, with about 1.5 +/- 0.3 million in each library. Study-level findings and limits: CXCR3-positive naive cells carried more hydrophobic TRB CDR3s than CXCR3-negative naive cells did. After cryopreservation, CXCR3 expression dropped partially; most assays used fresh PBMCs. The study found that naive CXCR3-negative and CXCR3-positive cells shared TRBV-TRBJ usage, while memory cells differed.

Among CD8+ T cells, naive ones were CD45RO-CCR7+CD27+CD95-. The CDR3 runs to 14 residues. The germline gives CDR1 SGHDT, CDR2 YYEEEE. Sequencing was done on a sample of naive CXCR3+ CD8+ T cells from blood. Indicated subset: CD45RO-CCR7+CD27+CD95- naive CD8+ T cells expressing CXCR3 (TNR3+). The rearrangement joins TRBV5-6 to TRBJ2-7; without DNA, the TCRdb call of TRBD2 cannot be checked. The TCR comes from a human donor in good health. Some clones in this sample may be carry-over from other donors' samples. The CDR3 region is CASSFWGLYAEQYF.